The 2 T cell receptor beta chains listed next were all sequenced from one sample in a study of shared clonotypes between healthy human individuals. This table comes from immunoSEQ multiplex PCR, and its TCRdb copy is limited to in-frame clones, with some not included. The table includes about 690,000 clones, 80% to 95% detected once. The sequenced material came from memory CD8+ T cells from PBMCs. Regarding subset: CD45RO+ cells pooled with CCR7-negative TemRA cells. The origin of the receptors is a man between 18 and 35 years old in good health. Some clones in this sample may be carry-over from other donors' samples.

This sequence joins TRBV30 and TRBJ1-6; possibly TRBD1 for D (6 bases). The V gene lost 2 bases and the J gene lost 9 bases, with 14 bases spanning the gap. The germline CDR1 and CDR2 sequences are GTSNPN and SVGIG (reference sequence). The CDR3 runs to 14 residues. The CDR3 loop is CAWSYREDSSPLHF. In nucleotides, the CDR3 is TGTGCCTGGAGTTACAGGGAGGATAGTTCACCCCTCCACTTT.

CDR3 sequence: CASSSREGPDTQYF. The CDR3 coding sequence is TGTGCCAGCAGCTCAAGAGAGGGGCCCGATACGCAGTATTTT. The chain uses TRBV7-9 and TRBJ2-3; D could derive from TRBD1 or TRBD2 (5 bases each). Germline V gives CDR1 SEHNR, CDR2 FQNEAQ (reference sequence). This CDR3 region has 14 residues. V lost 4 bases to trimming and J lost 6 bases, with 14 bases between them. Complete variable domain (other parts from reference TRBV7-9 and TRBJ2-3): DTGVSQNPRHKITKRGQNVTFRCDPISEHNRLYWYRQTLGQGPEFLTYFQNEAQLEKSRLLSDRFSAERPKGSFSTLEIQRTEQGDSAMYLCASSSREGPDTQYFGPGTRLTVL.